The entry below describes one TCR beta chain. Its antigen remains unknown. Trimming took 5 bases from V and 7 from J; bases not matched to a gene: 5. There are 13 residues in the CDR3. The data derive from a study of identical twins. Broader study findings: With monozygotic twins, out-of-frame TCR alpha sharing exceeded what models estimated.

Unique molecular identifiers were present on cDNA, and template switching added a universal primer site. TCRdb reprocessed the 5' RACE reads via MiXCR and lists one record per CDR3 protein. The table lists about 300,000 distinct CDR3 sequences, roughly 12% of them singletons, with about 7% in the top ten. These data also featured in a second study, about yellow fever vaccine responses in identical twins. That publication notes: Twins' vaccine T cell responses reportedly seemed partly convergent and partly personalized.

The chain links TRBV12-3 or TRBV12-4 to TRBJ2-7; 10 bases are a match to TRBD1. Sequenced input: CD8+ T cells sorted from blood. The clonotype was recovered from a woman younger than 30 in good health. The DNA for the CDR3 is TGTGCCAGCAGTGAAGGACAGGGGGGTGAGCAGTACGTC. Protein product: CASSEGQGGEQYV.